Below are 23 T cell receptor beta chains sequenced from a single sample in a study of blood T cell repertoires in COVID-19. This table comes from immunoSEQ multiplex PCR, and its TCRdb copy is limited to in-frame clones, with some not included. The profile covers about 210,000 clones, with about 76% appearing a single time and around 9.3% taken by the ten largest. The material sequenced was PBMCs or T cells enriched from blood (not recorded which). The receptors here all came from a woman aged 45-59 years with acute COVID-19.

V gene TRBV28 combines with J gene TRBJ1-5; D perhaps matches TRBD1 (6 bases). Trimming cost V 3 bases and J 3 bases, with 9 bases left between them. CDR3 length: 14 residues. Germline CDR1 and CDR2: MDHEN and SYDVKM. CDR3 coding DNA: TGTGCCAGCAGTTTGAGGGGGAACAATCAGCCCCAGCATTTT. Translated, it gives CASSLRGNNQPQHF. The full variable domain, with the rest looked up from reference TRBV28 and TRBJ1-5, is DVKVTQSSRYLVKRTGEKVFLECVQDMDHENMFWYRQDPGLGLRLIYFSYDVKMKEKGDIPEGYSVSREKKERFSLILESASTNQTSMYLCASSLRGNNQPQHFGDGTRLSIL.

The rearrangement links TRBV5-1 to TRBJ1-5; a possible D gene is TRBD1 (5 bases). V dropped 4 bases and J dropped 0 bases, with 8 bases sitting between them. The CDR3 covers 14 residues. Germline-derived CDR1 and CDR2 are SGHRS and YFSETQ. The CDR3 nucleotides are TGCGCCAGCAGCCTGGACAATAGCAATCAGCCCCAGCATTTT. Amino acids: CASSLDNSNQPQHF.

This rearrangement joins TRBV9 to TRBJ2-1; 10 bases are a match to TRBD1. Germline lookup yields CDR1 SGDLS and CDR2 YYNGEE. The CDR3 loop spans 13 amino acids. V trimming: 5 bases; J trimming: 5 bases; junction bases outside the gene matches: 1. The CDR3 reads CASRDRGNNEQFF. CDR3 DNA sequence: TGTGCCAGCAGGGACAGGGGGAACAATGAGCAGTTCTTC.

The rearrangement joins TRBV7-8 to TRBJ1-2; D is perhaps TRBD1 (6 bases). Germline CDR1 reads SGHVS; CDR2 reads FQNEAQ. V lost 0 bases, J lost 2 bases, and 13 bases lay in between. This CDR3 is 16 amino acids long. As DNA, the CDR3 is TGTGCCAGCAGCTTAGCGGGGACCAGGGGAAACTATGGCTACACCTTC. Translating gives CASSLAGTRGNYGYTF.

The J gene is TRBJ1-1, the V gene TRBV19, with a weak D call TRBD1 (5 bases). The V gene's germline CDR1 is LNHDA and CDR2 SQIVND (reference sequence). CDR3 size: 15 residues. Trimming pared 2 bases from V and 0 bases from J, leaving 10 bases between. The CDR3 here is CASSIRQLMNTEAFF. The CDR3 DNA reads TGTGCCAGTAGTATAAGACAGTTGATGAACACTGAAGCTTTCTTT.

The V and J genes are TRBV29-1 and TRBJ1-1, with 7 bases fitting TRBD1. The junction had 3 bases not matched to a gene; V was cut back by 6 bases and J by 2 bases. The CDR3 totals 12 residues. Germline CDR1 and CDR2: SQVTM and ANQGSEA. The CDR3 nucleotides are TGCAGCGTAAACAGGGGTAACACTGAAGCTTTCTTT. Protein: CSVNRGNTEAFF.

The rearrangement links TRBV4-2 to TRBJ2-7, with TRBD2 identical over 8 bases. The V gene end was trimmed by 2 bases and the J gene end by 7 bases; junction bases not matched to a gene: 10. Germline V gene lookup returns CDR1 LGHNA and CDR2 YNFKEQ. This CDR3 region has 15 residues. The CDR3 protein is CASSQTGTSEMEQYF. As DNA, the CDR3 is TGTGCCAGCAGCCAAACCGGGACTAGTGAGATGGAGCAGTACTTC.

The chain combines TRBV11-2 with TRBJ2-3; 12 bases are shared with TRBD2. Germline V lookup: CDR1 SGHAT, CDR2 FQNNGV. The CDR3 loop spans 17 amino acids. With 2 bases clipped from V and 8 bases from J, the junction kept 11 bases outside the gene matches. The CDR3 DNA is TGTGCCAGCAGCTTAAATCCTAGCGGGAGGGCCTATGTTACGCAGTATTTT. Amino acids: CASSLNPSGRAYVTQYF.

The chain recombines TRBV5-5 with TRBJ2-5, with 9 positions matching TRBD2. Per the germline V gene, CDR1 is SGHKS and CDR2 is YYEKEE (reference sequence). The CDR3 has 16 residues. With V trimmed by 2 bases and J by 7 bases, 12 bases remained unmatched. The CDR3 DNA reads as TGTGCCAGCAGCTTAGCAGCGGGGGGAACCCAACGGACCCAGTACTTC. The encoded protein is CASSLAAGGTQRTQYF.

The V gene is TRBV7-6, the J gene TRBJ2-5; TRBD2 matches at 9 bases. With V trimmed by 0 bases and J by 2 bases, 7 bases remained unmatched. CDR1 SGHVS and CDR2 FNYEAQ come from the germline V gene. This CDR3 comprises 17 residues. CDR3 nucleotides: TGTGCCAGCAGCTTAGCGGGTAGCGGGGGTAATCAAGAGACCCAGTACTTC. Protein sequence: CASSLAGSGGNQETQYF. Complete variable domain (other parts from reference TRBV7-6 and TRBJ2-5): GAGVSQSPRYKVTKRGQDVALRCDPISGHVSLYWYRQALGQGPEFLTYFNYEAQQDKSGLPNDRFSAERPEGSISTLTIQRTEQRDSAMYRCASSLAGSGGNQETQYFGPGTRLLVL.

This chain links TRBV5-1 with TRBJ2-1; TRBD2 is a possible D gene (5 bases). The CDR3 totals 14 residues. V was trimmed by 0 bases and J by 5 bases, leaving 9 bases between them. The germline CDR1 and CDR2 sequences are SGHRS and YFSETQ. CDR3 sequence reads: CASSLDSGNNEQFF. In DNA form, the CDR3 reads TGCGCCAGCAGCTTGGATTCGGGGAACAATGAGCAGTTCTTC.

The J gene is TRBJ2-5, the V gene TRBV7-2, with 14 bases that match TRBD2. V was pared by 5 bases and J by 0 bases, with 8 bases of the junction left unmatched. The CDR3 sequence is 18 residues long. Germline CDR1 is SGHTA and CDR2 is FQGNSA. Here the CDR3 reads CASSPGTSGGAYQETQYF. The CDR3 region has the DNA TGTGCCAGCAGCCCCGGGACTAGCGGGGGCGCCTACCAAGAGACCCAGTACTTC.

V and J are TRBV7-2 and TRBJ1-1; maybe TRBD1 (6 bases). Germline V gene sequence: CDR1 SGHTA, CDR2 FQGNSA. The V gene lost 4 bases and the J gene lost 5 bases, with 11 bases spanning the gap. This CDR3 has 13 residues. The CDR3 loop reads CASSSGVGTEAFF. Here the CDR3 DNA reads TGTGCCAGCAGCTCAGGGGTGGGGACTGAAGCTTTCTTT.

The chain recombines TRBV19 with TRBJ1-1; 10 bases are a match to TRBD1. CDR3 length: 14 amino acids. Per the germline V gene, CDR1 is LNHDA and CDR2 is SQIVND (reference sequence). Trimming at V came to 5 bases and at J to 10 bases, leaving 10 bases not matched to a gene. This CDR3 is CASSHPKGQGGAFF. CDR3 DNA sequence: TGTGCCAGTAGTCATCCAAAAGGACAGGGGGGAGCTTTCTTT. The complete variable domain, with remaining parts taken from reference TRBV19 and TRBJ1-1, reads DGGITQSPKYLFRKEGQNVTLSCEQNLNHDAMYWYRQDPGQGLRLIYYSQIVNDFQKGDIAEGYSVSREKKESFPLTVTSAQKNPTAFYLCASSHPKGQGGAFFGQGTRLTVV.

The gene calls are TRBV7-9 and TRBJ2-7; 7 bases agree with TRBD2. Looked up from germline, CDR1 is SEHNR and CDR2 is FQNEAQ (reference sequence). This CDR3 is built from 13 residues. V shed 5 bases, J shed 5 bases, and the junction held 6 bases outside the gene matches. CDR3 in DNA: TGTGCCAGCAGCCCACCGACTAGCCACGAGCAGTACTTC. It translates to CASSPPTSHEQYF.

The chain links TRBV5-1 to TRBJ2-5; TRBD2 aligns across 8 bases. Germline-derived CDR1 and CDR2 are SGHRS and YFSETQ. Trimming took 4 bases from V and 4 from J; bases not matched to a gene: 6. The CDR3 extends over 14 amino acids. DNA for the CDR3: TGCGCCAGCAGCGTCGGGGGGGCCGGAGAGACCCAGTACTTC. The encoded protein is CASSVGGAGETQYF.

This clone was seen a few times. The gene calls are TRBV14 and TRBJ2-7; tentatively, D is TRBD1 (5 bases). Looked up from germline, CDR1 is SGHDN and CDR2 is FVKESK. The germline V and J ends were trimmed by 1 base and 4 bases, with 17 bases remaining between them. This CDR3 contains 16 residues. The chain's CDR3 is CASSQVTQGMGYEQYF. The CDR3 region has the DNA TGTGCCAGCAGCCAAGTCACCCAGGGCATGGGATACGAGCAGTACTTC.

This clone was counted a few times. This rearrangement joins TRBV7-8 to TRBJ2-2, with D perhaps TRBD1 (5 bases). Trimming took 5 bases from V and 2 from J, leaving 18 bases between them. This CDR3 has 17 amino acids. Germline CDR1 and CDR2: SGHVS and FQNEAQ. The CDR3 coding sequence is TGTGCCAGCAGCCCACTTATCGGGCAGGGTAACACCGGGGAGCTGTTTTTT. Amino acids: CASSPLIGQGNTGELFF.

The chain uses TRBV7-8 and TRBJ2-2, with TRBD2 identical over 7 bases. The CDR3 is made up of 16 amino acids. Germline values: CDR1 SGHVS, CDR2 FQNEAQ. Trimming cost V 1 base and J 2 bases; bases outside gene matches: 4. CDR3 residues: CASSLVGGGNTGELFF. The CDR3 nucleotides read TGTGCCAGCAGCTTAGTTGGGGGGGGAAACACCGGGGAGCTGTTTTTT.

The rearrangement links TRBV5-1 to TRBJ2-2, with a tentative D call TRBD2 (5 bases). CDR1 SGHRS and CDR2 YFSETQ come from the germline V gene. This CDR3 spans 15 amino acids. Between the trimmed V and J ends, which lost 0 bases and 7 bases, there was a span of 13 bases. CDR3 DNA: TGCGCCAGCAGCTTGGTCAGCGGCGTTTTCGGGGAGCTGTTTTTT. This gives the protein CASSLVSGVFGELFF.

CDR3 nucleotides: TGTGCCACCGGAGACAGGGGGCCCCAAGAGACCCAGTACTTC. As protein: CATGDRGPQETQYF. V and J are TRBV24-1 and TRBJ2-5, with 10 bases that match TRBD1. The germline CDR1 and CDR2 sequences are KGHDR and SFDVKD. V dropped 9 bases and J dropped 1; count of bases not matched to a gene: 4. This CDR3 has 14 amino acids.

V and J are TRBV5-1 and TRBJ2-3; the match to TRBD2 covers 9 bases. V was clipped by 4 bases and J by 1 base; unmatched bases: 10. The CDR3 covers 17 residues. CDR1 SGHRS and CDR2 YFSETQ come from the germline V gene. The CDR3 reads CASSRTAGGQGTDTQYF. CDR3 sequence (DNA): TGCGCCAGCAGCAGGACAGCGGGAGGACAGGGCACAGATACGCAGTATTTT.

This clone has a single count. The V and J genes are TRBV9 and TRBJ2-3; TRBD2 agrees at 14 bases. CDR1 and CDR2 from the germline V gene are SGDLS and YYNGEE. Trimming removed 3 bases from V and 5 bases from J; junction bases left unmatched: 5. The CDR3 sequence is 16 residues long. DNA for the CDR3: TGTGCCAGCAGCGCGACTAGCGGGGGGGCAGTAGATACGCAGTATTTT. Amino acid sequence: CASSATSGGAVDTQYF.